These 5 T cell receptor beta chains originate from one sample sequenced in a study of spatial heterogeneity in lung cancer. Time point denoted: sample taken at primary tumor resection. Sequencing of whole RNA from tumor, nontumor lung or frozen PBMC involved no sorting. TCRdb reprocessed the 5' RACE reads via MiXCR and lists one record per CDR3 protein. The data hold around 10,000 distinct CDR3 sequences, with around 3.6% observed a single time. Sample: normal lung tissue next to the tumor, taken at surgery. Source of these receptors: a male donor with early-stage non-small cell lung cancer.

The chain is built from TRBV3-1 and TRBJ1-6; 8 bases are a match to TRBD1. Germline V gene lookup returns CDR1 LGHDT and CDR2 YNNKEL (reference sequence). V lost 1 base to trimming and J lost 10 bases; unmatched junction nucleotides: 6. The CDR3 sequence is 15 residues long. The CDR3 nucleotides read TGTGCCAGCAGCCAAGGAGGGACAGGAGGGTCACCCCTCCACTTT. Encoded protein: CASSQGGTGGSPLHF.

This clonotype has a handful of counts. J is TRBJ2-5 and V is TRBV7-3; perhaps D is TRBD1 or TRBD2 (5 bases each). CDR1 SGHTA and CDR2 FQGTGA come from the germline V gene. Trimming pared 1 base from V and 3 bases from J, leaving 12 bases between. The CDR3 consists of 15 residues. This chain's CDR3 is CASSLMGRGEETQYF. The CDR3 DNA sequence: TGTGCCAGCAGCTTAATGGGGCGAGGGGAAGAGACCCAGTACTTC.

This clonotype was observed at least ten times. The chain combines TRBV27 with TRBJ2-7; D is uncertain. The CDR3 covers 12 residues. Germline assignment: CDR1 MNHEY and CDR2 SMNVEV (reference sequence). Trimming took off 10 bases at V and 6 bases at J, with 16 bases between the two ends. CDR3 DNA sequence: TGTGCCACCGGTACCAGTCCAGCCGAGCAGTACTTC. This sequence encodes CATGTSPAEQYF.

There are many counts of this clonotype. V and J are TRBV7-2 and TRBJ2-2, with TRBD2 as a possible D gene (5 bases). The CDR3 totals 15 residues. Trimming cost V 5 bases and J 1 base, with 11 bases left between them. Per germline, CDR1 SGHTA and CDR2 FQGNSA. The chain's CDR3 is CASSQNGGNTGELFF. In nucleotides, the CDR3 is TGTGCCAGCAGCCAAAACGGAGGGAACACCGGGGAGCTGTTTTTT.

Sample share makes this clonotype medium-sized. The V gene is TRBV20-1, the J gene TRBJ1-1; D gene uncertain. CDR1 and CDR2 from the germline V gene are DFQATT and SNEGSKA (reference sequence). CDR3 length: 13 amino acids. V was shortened by 2 bases and J by 0 bases, with 7 bases between the two germline ends. This CDR3 reads CSARKPMNTEAFF. CDR3 bases: TGCAGTGCTAGAAAACCAATGAACACTGAAGCTTTCTTT.